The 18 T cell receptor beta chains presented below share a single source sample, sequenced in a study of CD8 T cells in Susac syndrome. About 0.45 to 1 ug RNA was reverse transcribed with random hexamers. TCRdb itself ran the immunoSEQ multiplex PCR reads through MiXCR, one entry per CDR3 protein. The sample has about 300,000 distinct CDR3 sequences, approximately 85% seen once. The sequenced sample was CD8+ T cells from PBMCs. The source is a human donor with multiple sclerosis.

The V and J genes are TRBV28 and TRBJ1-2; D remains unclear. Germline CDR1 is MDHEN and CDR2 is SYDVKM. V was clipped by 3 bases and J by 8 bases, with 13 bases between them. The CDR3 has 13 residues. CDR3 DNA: TGTGCCAGCAGTTTCGGCGGACCTCTCGGCTACACCTTC. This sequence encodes CASSFGGPLGYTF.

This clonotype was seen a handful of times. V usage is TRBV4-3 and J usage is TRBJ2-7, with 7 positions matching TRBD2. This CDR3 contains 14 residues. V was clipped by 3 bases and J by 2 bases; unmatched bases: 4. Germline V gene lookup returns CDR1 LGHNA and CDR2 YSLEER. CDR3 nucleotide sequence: TGCGCCAGCAGCCAGTGGGGGGGGACCTACGAGCAGTACTTC. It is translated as CASSQWGGTYEQYF.

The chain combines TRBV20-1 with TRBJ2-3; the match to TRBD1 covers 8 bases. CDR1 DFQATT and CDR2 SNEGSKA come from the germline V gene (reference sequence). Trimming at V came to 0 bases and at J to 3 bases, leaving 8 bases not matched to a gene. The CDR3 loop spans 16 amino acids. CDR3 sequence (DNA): TGCAGTGCTAGAGATGCAGTCGGACAGGGAACAGATACGCAGTATTTT. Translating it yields CSARDAVGQGTDTQYF.

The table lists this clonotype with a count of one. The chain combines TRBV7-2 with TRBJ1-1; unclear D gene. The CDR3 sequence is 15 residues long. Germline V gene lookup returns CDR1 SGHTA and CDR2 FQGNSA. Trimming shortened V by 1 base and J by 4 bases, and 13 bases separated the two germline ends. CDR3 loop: CASSLGIGKRTEAFF. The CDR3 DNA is TGTGCCAGCAGCTTAGGAATAGGGAAGCGCACTGAAGCTTTCTTT.

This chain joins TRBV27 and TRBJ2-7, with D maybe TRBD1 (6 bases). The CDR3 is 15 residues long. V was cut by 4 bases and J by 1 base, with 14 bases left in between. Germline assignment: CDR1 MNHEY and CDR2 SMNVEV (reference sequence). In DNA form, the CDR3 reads TGTGCCAGCAGTTCCCTGCAGGGGACATCCTACGAGCAGTACTTC. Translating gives CASSSLQGTSYEQYF.

CDR3 protein: CASIPGTGAELSSYNEQFF. The CDR3 DNA is TGTGCCAGCATCCCCGGGACAGGGGCCGAATTAAGCTCCTACAATGAGCAGTTCTTC. The chain couples TRBV6-1 to TRBJ2-1; 10 bases line up with TRBD1. V lost 7 bases to trimming and J lost 0 bases; unmatched junction nucleotides: 15. The CDR3 loop spans 19 amino acids. Looked up from germline, CDR1 is MNHNS and CDR2 is SASEGT.

CDR3 sequence (DNA): TGTGCCAGCAGCCTCATCTTATATTCCTCGGCCTACAATGAGCAGTTCTTC. Translated: CASSLILYSSAYNEQFF. The chain carries TRBV3-1 and TRBJ2-1; D is unresolved. The germline V gene encodes CDR1 LGHDT and CDR2 YNNKEL (reference sequence). Trimming stripped 4 bases from V and 2 bases from J, with 18 bases between. CDR3 length: 17 amino acids.

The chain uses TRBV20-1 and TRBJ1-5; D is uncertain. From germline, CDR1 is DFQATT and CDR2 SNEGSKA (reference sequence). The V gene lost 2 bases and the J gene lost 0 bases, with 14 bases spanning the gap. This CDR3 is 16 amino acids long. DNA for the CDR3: TGCAGTGCTAGATCGACGAGGGCCTTTAGCAATCAGCCCCAGCATTTT. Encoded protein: CSARSTRAFSNQPQHF.

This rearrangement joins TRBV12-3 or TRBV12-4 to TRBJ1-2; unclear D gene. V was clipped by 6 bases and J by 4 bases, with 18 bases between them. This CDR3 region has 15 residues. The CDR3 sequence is CASRILDLSSYGYTF. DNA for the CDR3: TGTGCCAGCAGGATCCTGGATCTAAGCAGCTATGGCTACACCTTC.

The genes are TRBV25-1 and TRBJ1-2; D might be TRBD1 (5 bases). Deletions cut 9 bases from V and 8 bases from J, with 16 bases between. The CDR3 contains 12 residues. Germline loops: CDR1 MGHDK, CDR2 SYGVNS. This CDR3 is CASRSPGSGYTF. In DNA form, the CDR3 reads TGTGCCAGTAGAAGTCCAGGGAGCGGCTACACCTTC.

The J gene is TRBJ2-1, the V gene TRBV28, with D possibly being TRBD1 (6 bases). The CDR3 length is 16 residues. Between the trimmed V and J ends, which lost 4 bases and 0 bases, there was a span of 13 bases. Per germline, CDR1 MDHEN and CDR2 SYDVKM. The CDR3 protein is CASSSPDRSSYNEQFF. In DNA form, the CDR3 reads TGTGCCAGCAGTTCCCCCGACAGGAGCTCCTACAATGAGCAGTTCTTC.

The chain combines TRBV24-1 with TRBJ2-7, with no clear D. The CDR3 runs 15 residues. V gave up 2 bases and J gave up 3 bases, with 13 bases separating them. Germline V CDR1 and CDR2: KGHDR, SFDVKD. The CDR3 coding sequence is TGTGCCACCAGTGATTCAGGATCGGGTCTCTACGAGCAGTACTTC. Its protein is CATSDSGSGLYEQYF.

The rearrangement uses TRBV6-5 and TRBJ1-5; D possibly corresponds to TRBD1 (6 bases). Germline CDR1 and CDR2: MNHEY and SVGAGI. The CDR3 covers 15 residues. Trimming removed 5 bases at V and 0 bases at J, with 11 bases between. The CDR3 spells CASSQDRNSNQPQHF. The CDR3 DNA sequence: TGTGCCAGCAGTCAAGACAGGAATAGCAATCAGCCCCAGCATTTT.

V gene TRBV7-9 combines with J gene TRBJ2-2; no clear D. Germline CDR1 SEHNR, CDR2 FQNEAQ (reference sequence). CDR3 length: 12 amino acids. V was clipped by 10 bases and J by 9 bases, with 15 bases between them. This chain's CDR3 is CATDKDPRELFF. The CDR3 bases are TGTGCCACCGATAAGGACCCGCGGGAGCTGTTTTTT. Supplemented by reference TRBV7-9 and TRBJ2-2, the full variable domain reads DTGVSQNPRHKITKRGQNVTFRCDPISEHNRLYWYRQTLGQGPEFLTYFQNEAQLEKSRLLSDRFSAERPKGSFSTLEIQRTEQGDSAMYLCATDKDPRELFFGEGSRLTVL.

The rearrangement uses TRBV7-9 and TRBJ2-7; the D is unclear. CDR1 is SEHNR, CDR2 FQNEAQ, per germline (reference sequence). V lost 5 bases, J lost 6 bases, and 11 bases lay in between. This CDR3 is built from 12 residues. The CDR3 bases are TGTGCCAGCAGCCCTTTAGAATCCGAGCAGTACTTC. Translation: CASSPLESEQYF.

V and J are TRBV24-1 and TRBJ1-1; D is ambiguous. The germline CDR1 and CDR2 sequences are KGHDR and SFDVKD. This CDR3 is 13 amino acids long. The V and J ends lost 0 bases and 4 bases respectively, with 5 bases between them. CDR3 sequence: CATSDLRATEAFF. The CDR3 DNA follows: TGTGCCACCAGTGATTTGCGCGCCACTGAAGCTTTCTTT.

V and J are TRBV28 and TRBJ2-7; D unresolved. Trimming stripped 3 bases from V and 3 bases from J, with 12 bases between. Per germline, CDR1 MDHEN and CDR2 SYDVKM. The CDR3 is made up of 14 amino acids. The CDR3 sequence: CASSLIYLGYEQYF. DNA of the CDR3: TGTGCCAGCAGTTTGATATACCTAGGCTACGAGCAGTACTTC.

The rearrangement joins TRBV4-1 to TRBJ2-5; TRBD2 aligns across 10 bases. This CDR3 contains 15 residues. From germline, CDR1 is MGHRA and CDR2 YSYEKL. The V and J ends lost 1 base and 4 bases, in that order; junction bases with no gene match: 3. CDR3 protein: CASSQVLAGVETQYF. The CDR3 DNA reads TGCGCCAGCAGCCAAGTCCTAGCGGGAGTAGAGACCCAGTACTTC.